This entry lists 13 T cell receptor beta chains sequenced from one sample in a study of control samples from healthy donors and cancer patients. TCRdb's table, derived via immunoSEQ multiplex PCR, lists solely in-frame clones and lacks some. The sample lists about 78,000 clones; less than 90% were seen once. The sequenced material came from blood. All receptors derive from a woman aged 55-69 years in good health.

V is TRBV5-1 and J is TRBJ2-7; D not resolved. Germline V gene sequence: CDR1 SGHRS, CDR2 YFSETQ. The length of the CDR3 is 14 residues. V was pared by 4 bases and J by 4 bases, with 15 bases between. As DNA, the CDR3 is TGCGCCAGCAGCACCTCGAGAGGCTCTTACGAGCAGTACTTC. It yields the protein CASSTSRGSYEQYF.

For the CDR3, the DNA is TGTGCCAGCAGCCCGGTCCGGGAGTCTCACACCATATATTTT. Protein sequence: CASSPVRESHTIYF. This chain joins TRBV6-9 and TRBJ1-3; D uncertain. The CDR3 has 14 amino acids. V was pared by 6 bases and J by 8 bases, with 17 bases between. CDR1 is MNHGY and CDR2 is SVAAGI in the germline V gene.

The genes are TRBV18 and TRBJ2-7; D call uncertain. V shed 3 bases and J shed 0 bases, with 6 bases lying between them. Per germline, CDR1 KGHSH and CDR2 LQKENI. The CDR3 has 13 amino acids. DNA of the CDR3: TGTGCCAGCTCACCGCCAGCCTCCTACGAGCAGTACTTC. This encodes CASSPPASYEQYF.

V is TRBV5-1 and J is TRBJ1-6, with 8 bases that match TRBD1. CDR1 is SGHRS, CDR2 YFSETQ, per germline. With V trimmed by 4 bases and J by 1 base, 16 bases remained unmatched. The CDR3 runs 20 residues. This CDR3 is CASSRRPGTGPSSYNSPLHF. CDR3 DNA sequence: TGCGCCAGCAGCCGACGCCCCGGGACAGGCCCTTCATCCTATAATTCACCCCTCCACTTT.

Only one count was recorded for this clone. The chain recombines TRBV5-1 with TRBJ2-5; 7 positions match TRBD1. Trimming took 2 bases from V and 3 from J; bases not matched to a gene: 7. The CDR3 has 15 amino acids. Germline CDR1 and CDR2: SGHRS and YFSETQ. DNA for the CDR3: TGCGCCAGCAGCTTCGGGACAGCAGCCGAAGAGACCCAGTACTTC. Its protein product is CASSFGTAAEETQYF. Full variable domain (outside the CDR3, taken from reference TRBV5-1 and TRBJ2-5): KAGVTQTPRYLIKTRGQQVTLSCSPISGHRSVSWYQQTPGQGLQFLFEYFSETQRNKGNFPGRFSGRQFSNSRSEMNVSTLELGDSALYLCASSFGTAAEETQYFGPGTRLLVL.

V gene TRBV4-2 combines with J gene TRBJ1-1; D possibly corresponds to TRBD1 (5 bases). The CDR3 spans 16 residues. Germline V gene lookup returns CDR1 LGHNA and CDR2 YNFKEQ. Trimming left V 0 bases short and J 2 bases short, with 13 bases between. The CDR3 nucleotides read TGTGCCAGCAGCCAAGACAGGGCGCAGGCTAACACTGAAGCTTTCTTT. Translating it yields CASSQDRAQANTEAFF.

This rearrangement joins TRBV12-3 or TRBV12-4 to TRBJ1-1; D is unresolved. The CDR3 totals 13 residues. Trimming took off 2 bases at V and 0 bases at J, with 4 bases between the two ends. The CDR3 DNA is TGTGCCAGCAGTTTACGAGTGAACACTGAAGCTTTCTTT. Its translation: CASSLRVNTEAFF.

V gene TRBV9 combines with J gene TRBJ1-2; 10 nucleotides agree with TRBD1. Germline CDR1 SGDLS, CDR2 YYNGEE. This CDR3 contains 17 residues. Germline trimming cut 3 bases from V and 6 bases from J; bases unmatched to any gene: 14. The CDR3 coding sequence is TGTGCCAGCAGCGCCCCGGGACAGGGGATTCTTAGAGATGGCTACACCTTC. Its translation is CASSAPGQGILRDGYTF.

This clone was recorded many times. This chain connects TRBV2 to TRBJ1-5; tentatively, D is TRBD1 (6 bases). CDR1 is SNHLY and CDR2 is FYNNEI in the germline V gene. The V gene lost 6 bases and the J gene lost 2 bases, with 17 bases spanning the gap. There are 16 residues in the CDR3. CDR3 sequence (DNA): TGTGCCAGCAGCCCAATCCCCAGGGGCGGCAATCAGCCCCAGCATTTT. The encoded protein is CASSPIPRGGNQPQHF.

Here the CDR3 reads CASSRSGGGKADTQYF. The CDR3 DNA reads TGTGCCAGCTCCCGAAGCGGTGGCGGGAAGGCAGATACGCAGTATTTT. The chain is built from TRBV7-3 and TRBJ2-3; the D gene is possibly TRBD2 (6 bases). Between the trimmed V and J ends, which lost 8 bases and 4 bases, there was a span of 22 bases. Germline V gene sequence: CDR1 SGHTA, CDR2 FQGTGA. The CDR3 has 16 residues. Complete variable domain (other parts from reference TRBV7-3 and TRBJ2-3): GAGVSQTPSNKVTEKGKYVELRCDPISGHTALYWYRQSLGQGPEFLIYFQGTGAADDSGLPNDRFFAVRPEGSVSTLKIQRTERGDSAVYLCASSRSGGGKADTQYFGPGTRLTVL.

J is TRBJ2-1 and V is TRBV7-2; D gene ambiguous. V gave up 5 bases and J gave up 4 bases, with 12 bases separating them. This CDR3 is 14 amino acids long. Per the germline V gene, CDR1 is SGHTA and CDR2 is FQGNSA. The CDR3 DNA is TGTGCCAGCAGCCCAGCCAGCCGATACAATGAGCAGTTCTTC. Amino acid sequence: CASSPASRYNEQFF.

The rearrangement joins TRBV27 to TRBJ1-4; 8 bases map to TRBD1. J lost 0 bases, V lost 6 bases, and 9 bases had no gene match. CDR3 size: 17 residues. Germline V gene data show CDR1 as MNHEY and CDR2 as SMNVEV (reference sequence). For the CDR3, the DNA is TGTGCCAGCAGCGGACAGGGCGGTCTTGCAACTAATGAAAAACTGTTTTTT. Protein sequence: CASSGQGGLATNEKLFF.

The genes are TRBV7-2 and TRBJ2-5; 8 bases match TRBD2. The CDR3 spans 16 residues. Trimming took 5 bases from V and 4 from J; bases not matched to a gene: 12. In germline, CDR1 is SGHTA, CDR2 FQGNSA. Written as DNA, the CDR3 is TGTGCCAGCAGCGATACTAGCGGTGCCGGGGGAGAGACCCAGTACTTC. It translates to CASSDTSGAGGETQYF.